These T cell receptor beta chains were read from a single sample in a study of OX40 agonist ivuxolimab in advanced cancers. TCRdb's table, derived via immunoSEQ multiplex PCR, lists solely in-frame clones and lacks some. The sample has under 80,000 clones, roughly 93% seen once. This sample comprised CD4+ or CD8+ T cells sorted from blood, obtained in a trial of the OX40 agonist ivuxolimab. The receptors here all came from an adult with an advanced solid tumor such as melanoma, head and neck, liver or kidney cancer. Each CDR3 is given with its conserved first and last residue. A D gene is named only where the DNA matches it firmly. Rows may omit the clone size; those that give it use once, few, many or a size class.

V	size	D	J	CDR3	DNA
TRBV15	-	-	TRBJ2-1	CATSPGLAPYNEQFF	TGTGCCACCAGCCCGGGGCTAGCACCTTACAATGAGCAGTTCTTC
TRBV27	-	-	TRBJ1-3	CASSLRGSGNTIYF	TGTGCCAGCAGTTTAAGGGGTTCTGGAAACACCATATATTTT
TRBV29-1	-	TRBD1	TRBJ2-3	CSVGTGITDTQYF	TGCAGCGTTGGGACAGGGATCACAGATACGCAGTATTTT
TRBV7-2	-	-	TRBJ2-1	CASSFGGLNEQFF	TGTGCCAGCAGCTTTGGCGGGCTCAATGAGCAGTTCTTC
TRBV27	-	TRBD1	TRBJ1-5	CASSSKGGIQPQHF	TGTGCCAGCAGCTCAAAAGGGGGCATTCAGCCCCAGCATTTT
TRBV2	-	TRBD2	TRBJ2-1	CASSWTSGGINNEQFF	TGTGCCAGCAGTTGGACTAGCGGGGGTATTAACAATGAGCAGTTCTTC
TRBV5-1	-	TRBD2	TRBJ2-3	CASSLVSSGGPSTDTQYF	TGCGCCAGCAGCTTGGTGTCTAGCGGGGGCCCTAGCACAGATACGCAGTATTTT
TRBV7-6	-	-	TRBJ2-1	CASSLGGDSYNEQFF	TGTGCCAGCAGCTTAGGCGGAGACTCCTACAATGAGCAGTTCTTC
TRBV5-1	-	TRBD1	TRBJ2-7	CASSPGQGAYEQYF	TGCGCCAGCAGCCCGGGACAGGGGGCTTACGAGCAGTACTTC
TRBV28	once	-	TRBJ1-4	CASSLGGASSEKLFF	TGTGCCAGCAGTTTAGGGGGGGCCTCTAGTGAAAAACTGTTTTTT
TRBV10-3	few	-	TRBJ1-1	CAISETRQQGAFF	TGTGCCATCAGTGAGACGCGACAGCAGGGCGCTTTCTTT
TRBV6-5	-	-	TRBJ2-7	CASSGPFGLVF	TGTGCCAGCAGTGGACCGTTCGGGCTTGTCTTC
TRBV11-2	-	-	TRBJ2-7	CASSLLGLYEQYF	TGTGCCAGCAGCTTATTGGGCCTCTACGAGCAGTACTTC
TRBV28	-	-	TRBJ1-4	CASSLSSHPNEKLFF	TGTGCCAGCAGCTTATCGAGCCACCCTAATGAAAAACTGTTTTTT
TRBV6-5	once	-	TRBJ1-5	CASSYGWNQPQHF	TGTGCCAGCAGTTATGGTTGGAATCAGCCCCAGCATTTT
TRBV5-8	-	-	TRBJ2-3	CASSLIATSTDTQYF	TGTGCCAGCAGCTTAATAGCCACTAGCACAGATACGCAGTATTTT
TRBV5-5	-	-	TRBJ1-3	CASSSRKTVSGNTIYF	TGTGCCAGCAGCTCACGTAAGACAGTCTCTGGAAACACCATATATTTT
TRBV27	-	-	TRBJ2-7	CASSTRDVSYEQYF	TGTGCCAGCAGTACCCGGGACGTCTCCTACGAGCAGTACTTC
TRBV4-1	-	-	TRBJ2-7	CASSQVAGHYEQYF	TGCGCCAGCAGCCAAGTGGCGGGGCACTACGAGCAGTACTTC
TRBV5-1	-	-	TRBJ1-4	CASSPYGRTEKLFF	TGCGCCAGCAGCCCATACGGGCGAACGGAAAAACTGTTTTTT
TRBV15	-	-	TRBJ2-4	CATSMGPPGDIQYF	TGTGCCACCAGCATGGGACCCCCTGGAGACATTCAGTACTTC
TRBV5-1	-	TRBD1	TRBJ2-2	CASSGGTGGTGELFF	TGCGCCAGCAGCGGTGGGACAGGGGGAACCGGGGAGCTGTTTTTT
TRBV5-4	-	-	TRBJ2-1	CASSHSGGVINEQFF	TGCGCCAGCAGCCATTCTGGCGGGGTGATCAATGAGCAGTTCTTC
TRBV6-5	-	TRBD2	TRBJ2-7	CASSSEPGLANYEQYF	TGTGCCAGCAGTTCAGAACCGGGACTAGCGAACTACGAGCAGTACTTC
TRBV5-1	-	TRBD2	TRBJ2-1	CASSLDSGNNEQFF	TGTGCCAGCAGCTTAGATAGCGGGAACAATGAGCAGTTCTTC
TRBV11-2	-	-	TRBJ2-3	CASSLEWDDTDTQYF	TGTGCCAGCAGCTTAGAATGGGACGACACAGATACGCAGTATTTT
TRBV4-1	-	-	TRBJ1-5	CASSRGREQPQHF	TGCGCCAGCAGCCGGGGTAGGGAACAGCCCCAGCATTTT
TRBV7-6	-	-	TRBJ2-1	CASSHYSYNEQFF	TGTGCCAGCAGCCATTACTCCTACAATGAGCAGTTCTTC
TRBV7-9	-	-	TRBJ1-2	CASLRTGGEIYGYTF	TGTGCCAGCTTGCGGACCGGGGGCGAAATCTATGGCTACACCTTC
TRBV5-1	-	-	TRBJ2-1	CASSQPAPGWNEQFF	TGCGCCAGCAGCCAACCAGCTCCAGGGTGGAATGAGCAGTTCTTC
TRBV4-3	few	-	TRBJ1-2	CASSQDSGYGYTF	TGCGCCAGCAGCCAAGATTCCGGGTATGGCTACACCTTC
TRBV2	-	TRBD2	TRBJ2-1	CASSARTSGTHEQFF	TGTGCCAGCAGTGCCAGGACTAGCGGGACCCATGAGCAGTTCTTC
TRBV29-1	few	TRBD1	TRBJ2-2	CSVEVDRGLDTGELFF	TGCAGCGTTGAAGTAGACAGGGGGCTCGACACCGGGGAGCTGTTTTTT
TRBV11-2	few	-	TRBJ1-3	CASSLAESSSGNTIYF	TGTGCCAGCAGCTTAGCTGAGTCTAGCTCTGGAAACACCATATATTTT
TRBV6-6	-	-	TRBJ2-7	CASRGRDDRRGYEQYF	TGTGCCAGCAGGGGGCGGGACGACCGAAGGGGCTACGAGCAGTACTTC
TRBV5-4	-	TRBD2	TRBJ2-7	CASSQAGGPSYEQYF	TGTGCCAGCAGCCAGGCGGGAGGGCCCTCCTACGAGCAGTACTTC
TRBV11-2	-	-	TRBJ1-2	CASSFAGSDYGYTF	TGTGCCAGCAGCTTCGCGGGTTCCGACTATGGCTACACCTTC
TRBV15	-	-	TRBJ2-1	CATSSDRTAYNEQFF	TGTGCCACCAGCAGCGACAGGACAGCTTACAATGAGCAGTTCTTC
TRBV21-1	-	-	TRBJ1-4	CASTEVIQTSKEKLFF	TGTGCCAGCACCGAAGTCATACAGACTTCTAAAGAAAAACTGTTTTTT
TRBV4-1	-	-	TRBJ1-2	CASSQESVPGEPYTF	TGCGCCAGCAGCCAAGAATCGGTCCCAGGGGAACCCTACACCTTC
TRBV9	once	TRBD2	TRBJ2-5	CASSRGLGGLRDLRETQYF	TGTGCCAGCAGCCGGGGACTAGGGGGACTGCGGGACCTACGCGAGACCCAGTACTTC
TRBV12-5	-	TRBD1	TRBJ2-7	CASGGPYRTGGNEQYF	TGTGCTAGTGGTGGACCATACCGGACAGGGGGCAACGAGCAGTACTTC
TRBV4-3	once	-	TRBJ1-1	CASSQDWEWNTEAFF	TGCGCCAGCAGCCAAGATTGGGAGTGGAACACTGAAGCTTTCTTT
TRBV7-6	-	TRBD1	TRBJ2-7	CASSLGTGYSYEQYF	TGTGCCAGCAGCCTGGGGACAGGTTATTCCTACGAGCAGTACTTC
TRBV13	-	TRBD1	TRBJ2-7	CASSPSTGVEQYF	TGTGCCAGCAGCCCGTCAACAGGGGTCGAGCAGTACTTC
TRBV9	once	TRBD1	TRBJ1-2	CASSVEPGGRYGYTF	TGTGCCAGCAGCGTAGAGCCAGGGGGTAGATATGGCTACACCTTC
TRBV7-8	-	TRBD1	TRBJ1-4	CASSSTGGREKLFF	TGTGCCAGCAGCTCGACAGGGGGCAGGGAAAAACTGTTTTTT
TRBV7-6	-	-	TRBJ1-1	CASSLRGGTEAFF	TGTGCCAGCAGCTTAAGGGGGGGGACTGAAGCTTTCTTT
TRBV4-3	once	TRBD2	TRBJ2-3	CASSRGGDPQYF	TGCGCCAGCAGCCGCGGGGGGGATCCGCAGTATTTT